The clone carrying this TCR beta chain has a count of ten or more. This sample is part of a study of T cell repertoires in cytomegalovirus infection. In TCRdb, the reads were re-called with MiXCR into one record per CDR3 protein. The data contain a few hundred thousand distinct CDR3 sequences, roughly 20% of them singletons. V was pared by 4 bases and J by 7 bases, with 6 bases of the junction left unmatched. CDR3 length equals 14 residues. This receptor was taken from a human donor in good health (CMV status not recorded). Some clones in this sample may be carry-over from other donors' samples. The chain joins TRBV12-3 or TRBV12-4 to TRBJ1-5; TRBD1 agrees at 8 bases. Material for sequencing was PBMCs. CDR3 in DNA: TGTGCCAGCAGTTCAACAGGGGGAGCACAGCCCCAGCATTTT. It translates to CASSSTGGAQPQHF.